The 4 T cell receptor beta chains presented below share a single source sample, sequenced in a study of cytomegalovirus exposure and HLA in healthy donors. Clones were sequenced by immunoSEQ multiplex PCR, and TCRdb holds only the in-frame ones, with some missing. The data hold fewer than 250,000 clones, with roughly 88% observed a single time. The sample consisted of PBMCs. These receptors all stem from a woman aged 18-29 years in good health and CMV-seronegative.

The chain links TRBV10-3 to TRBJ1-6; a weak D match, TRBD1 (6 bases). Germline lookup yields CDR1 ENHRY and CDR2 SYGVKD. This CDR3 is built from 18 residues. The germline V and J ends were trimmed by 3 bases and 7 bases, with 22 bases remaining between them. The CDR3 sequence: CAISESGTRISLNSPLHF. The CDR3 nucleotides read TGTGCCATCAGTGAAAGCGGGACAAGAATCAGCTTAAATTCACCCCTCCACTTT.

This clone appeared once. This chain links TRBV5-4 with TRBJ2-2, with 7 bases lining up with TRBD1. The germline CDR1 and CDR2 sequences are SGHNT and YYREEE (reference sequence). The J segment lost 9 bases and the V segment lost 4 bases, leaving 12 bases of the junction unmatched. The CDR3 extends over 15 amino acids. The CDR3 nucleotides read TGTGCCAGCAGCGCCGACGGGACAGCAACATGGGAGCTGTTTTTT. It specifies CASSADGTATWELFF.

CDR3 sequence: CASSEWARGTGNTGELFF. CDR3 DNA: TGCGCCAGCAGTGAGTGGGCCCGCGGGACAGGGAACACCGGGGAGCTGTTTTTT. The rearrangement links TRBV10-1 to TRBJ2-2, with 8 bases lining up with TRBD1. The CDR3 covers 18 residues. Germline values: CDR1 WNHNN, CDR2 SYGVQD (reference sequence). The J segment lost 1 base and the V segment lost 1 base, leaving 8 bases of the junction unmatched.

This clone has a handful of counts. The chain is built from TRBV25-1 and TRBJ2-2, with 8 bases identical to TRBD2. Germline loops: CDR1 MGHDK, CDR2 SYGVNS. The CDR3 totals 14 residues. The V and J ends lost 3 bases and 3 bases, in that order; junction bases with no gene match: 0. CDR3 nucleotide sequence: TGTGCCAGCAGTGACGGGAGGGACACCGGGGAGCTGTTTTTT. As protein: CASSDGRDTGELFF.